The present T cell receptor (beta chain) was sequenced within a study of cytomegalovirus exposure and HLA in healthy donors. Overall study: Under 90% of more than 300 genotyped donors fell in the Caucasian-associated ancestry cluster. Study-level findings and limits: TCR beta chain V- and J-gene trimming was linked, in a later analysis, to a missense variant in DCLRE1C. A later analysis found that most CMV-associated TCR beta chains appeared HLA-restricted.

PCR employed 60 Vbeta and 13 Jbeta primers. Measured with immunoSEQ multiplex PCR; TCRdb has only the in-frame clones, and not every one. The table lists approximately 200,000 clones, almost 85% of them singletons. This clone occurred a few times. Its antigen is not identified. The receptor was derived from a boy aged 10-17 years in good health and CMV-seronegative. The material sequenced was PBMCs.

The CDR3 here is CASSSTSLYEQYF. CDR3 sequence (DNA): TGTGCCAGCAGCTCGACTAGTTTATACGAGCAGTACTTC. The chain combines TRBV7-8 with TRBJ2-7, with a possible D match to TRBD2 (6 bases). From germline, CDR1 is SGHVS and CDR2 FQNEAQ. This CDR3 has 13 amino acids. Trimming left V 4 bases short and J 4 bases short, with 11 bases between.